This TCR beta chain is from a study of T-cell reconstitution after alpha-beta-depleted transplantation in children. The sample holds many counts of this clonotype. During its preparation, the TCRbeta library received unique molecular identifiers. TCRdb re-analysed the PCR reads in MiXCR, keeping a single row per CDR3 protein. The table includes over 300,000 distinct CDR3 sequences, approximately 10% detected once. The CDR3 has 15 amino acids. Germline V lookup: CDR1 MGHRA, CDR2 YSYEKL. V lost 4 bases to trimming and J lost 2 bases, with 15 bases between them. This TCR derives from a human donor who donated a stem cell graft to a child with acute lymphoblastic leukemia. The chain joins TRBV4-1 to TRBJ2-7; D is unresolved. The starting material was PBMCs from the stem cell graft donor, obtained from the stem cell graft. The DNA for the CDR3 is TGCGCCAGCAGCCCACTATCAGAAAACGCCTACGAGCAGTACTTC. Amino acid sequence: CASSPLSENAYEQYF.